A single sample is the source of the 9 T cell receptor beta chains below, sequenced in a study of blood T cell repertoires in COVID-19. Assay: immunoSEQ multiplex PCR; the TCRdb copy retains only in-frame clones and omits some. The sample has roughly 240,000 clones, 85% seen once; the top ten hold about 8.2%. Sample: PBMCs or T cells enriched from blood (not recorded which). These receptors all come from a woman aged 45 to 65 with acute COVID-19.

The count of this clone is one. This chain connects TRBV5-1 to TRBJ1-1, with 8 bases aligning to TRBD1. The CDR3 has 14 amino acids. Germline lookup yields CDR1 SGHRS and CDR2 YFSETQ. Losses at the gene ends were 2 bases for V and 6 bases for J; bases not matched to a gene: 6. CDR3 sequence reads: CASSFRQGLAEAFF. CDR3 DNA: TGCGCCAGCAGCTTCAGACAGGGGTTAGCTGAAGCTTTCTTT.

The rearrangement joins TRBV12-3 or TRBV12-4 to TRBJ1-2; D is unclear. Trimming removed 5 bases at V and 4 bases at J, with 11 bases between. The CDR3 runs to 13 residues. CDR3 protein: CASSLGSVYGYTF. DNA of the CDR3: TGTGCCAGCAGTCTAGGGTCGGTCTATGGCTACACCTTC.

The chain couples TRBV20-1 to TRBJ2-1; a weak D match, TRBD1 (5 bases). The germline V gene has CDR1 DFQATT and CDR2 SNEGSKA (reference sequence). This CDR3 comprises 11 residues. V was pared by 5 bases and J by 4 bases, with 6 bases between. The CDR3 region is CSARQYNEQFF. In DNA form, the CDR3 reads TGCAGTGCTCGACAGTACAATGAGCAGTTCTTC.

The V and J genes are TRBV6-2 or TRBV6-3 and TRBJ1-2; 9 bases are shared with TRBD1. The germline gives CDR1 MNHEY, CDR2 SVGEGT. The CDR3 totals 15 residues. The trim removed 4 bases at V and 7 bases at J, leaving 10 bases unmatched. The CDR3 protein is CASSSDGQGYGGYTF. CDR3 in DNA: TGTGCCAGCAGTTCCGACGGACAGGGGTACGGTGGCTACACCTTC.

V gene TRBV30 combines with J gene TRBJ1-1; D ambiguous. The V and J ends lost 0 bases and 7 bases respectively, with 18 bases between them. CDR3 size: 15 residues. The germline gives CDR1 GTSNPN, CDR2 SVGIG (reference sequence). CDR3 bases: TGTGCCTGGAGTGTACGAGAGGGAGTACGAGATGAAGCTTTCTTT. Translated: CAWSVREGVRDEAFF.

This chain connects TRBV14 to TRBJ1-2; TRBD1 aligns across 8 bases. CDR1 is SGHDN and CDR2 is FVKESK in the germline V gene. V lost 5 bases and J lost 0; bases outside the gene matches: 5. This CDR3 is 15 amino acids long. The CDR3 DNA sequence: TGTGCCAGCAGCTTTCGACAGGGGACTAACTATGGCTACACCTTC. As protein: CASSFRQGTNYGYTF.

The chain uses TRBV19 and TRBJ1-6, with D possibly TRBD1 on 6 matching bases. Germline V lookup: CDR1 LNHDA, CDR2 SQIVND (reference sequence). V shed 5 bases and J shed 5 bases, with 13 bases lying between them. This CDR3 region has 15 residues. This CDR3 is CASSGQQGDNSPLHF. Written as DNA, the CDR3 is TGTGCCAGTAGTGGGCAACAGGGAGATAATTCACCCCTCCACTTT.

This chain uses TRBV6-2 or TRBV6-3 with TRBJ1-1, with 9 positions matching TRBD1. Germline values: CDR1 MNHEY, CDR2 SVGEGT. This CDR3 comprises 16 residues. V gave up 2 bases and J gave up 4 bases; unmatched junction bases: 8. CDR3 amino acids: CASSYTGTGQATEAFF. In DNA form, the CDR3 reads TGTGCCAGCAGTTACACTGGGACAGGGCAGGCCACTGAAGCTTTCTTT.

This sequence joins TRBV12-5 and TRBJ1-5; TRBD1 might be the D (5 bases). Trimming left V 3 bases short and J 3 bases short, with 18 bases between. Looked up from germline, CDR1 is LGHNT and CDR2 is FRNRAP. The CDR3 spans 17 residues. The CDR3 sequence: CASGFTRGASLNQPQHF. The CDR3 DNA sequence: TGTGCTAGTGGTTTCACCCGCGGGGCGAGTCTCAATCAGCCCCAGCATTTT.